This T cell receptor beta chain was sequenced for a study of T cells expressing NK-cell markers. TCRdb reprocessed the 5' RACE reads, keeping one entry per CDR3 protein, no DNA. The listing contains some 410,000 distinct CDR3 sequences. Germline V lookup: CDR1 SGHDN, CDR2 FVKESK. The CDR3 sequence is 12 residues long. The sequenced material came from blood T cells: a sorted CD56 or NKG2C T cell subset, CD4+ or CD8+ T cells, or bulk PBMC T cells (not recorded which). The sequence was obtained from a woman between 18 and 70 years old in good health. This rearrangement joins TRBV14 to TRBJ1-1. CDR3 in amino acids: CASSQGFAEAFF.